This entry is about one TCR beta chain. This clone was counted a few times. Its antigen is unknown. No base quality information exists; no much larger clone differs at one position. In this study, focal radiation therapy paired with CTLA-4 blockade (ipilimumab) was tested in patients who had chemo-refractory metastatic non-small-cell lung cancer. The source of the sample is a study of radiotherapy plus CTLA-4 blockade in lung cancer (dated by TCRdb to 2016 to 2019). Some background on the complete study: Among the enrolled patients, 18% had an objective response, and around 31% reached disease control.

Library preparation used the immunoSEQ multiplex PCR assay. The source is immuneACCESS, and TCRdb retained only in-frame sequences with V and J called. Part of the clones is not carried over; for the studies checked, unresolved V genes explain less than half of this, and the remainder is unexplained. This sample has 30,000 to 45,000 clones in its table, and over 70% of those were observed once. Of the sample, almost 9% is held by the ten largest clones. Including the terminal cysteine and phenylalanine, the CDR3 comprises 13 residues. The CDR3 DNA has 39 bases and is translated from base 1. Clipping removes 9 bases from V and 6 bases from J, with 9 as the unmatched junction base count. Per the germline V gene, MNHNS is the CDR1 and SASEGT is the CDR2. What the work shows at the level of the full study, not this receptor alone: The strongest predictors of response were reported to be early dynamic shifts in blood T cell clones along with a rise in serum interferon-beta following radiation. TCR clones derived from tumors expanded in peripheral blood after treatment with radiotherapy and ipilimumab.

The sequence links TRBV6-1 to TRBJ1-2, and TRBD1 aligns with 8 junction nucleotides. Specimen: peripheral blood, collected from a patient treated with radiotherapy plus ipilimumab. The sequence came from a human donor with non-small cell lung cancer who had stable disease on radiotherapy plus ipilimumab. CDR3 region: CASLPGQVNGYTF. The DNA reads TGTGCCAGTCTTCCGGGACAGGTTAATGGCTACACCTTC.